These 30 T cell receptor beta chains share one sample of origin, sequenced in a study of CD4+ T cells in melanoma. Sequencing was performed with immunoSEQ multiplex PCR; in TCRdb, only in-frame clones are kept and a portion is missing. The table records some 21,000 clones, over 75% of them present only once. The sequencing sample was made of cells from a culture (not recorded whether cultured in vitro). The receptor source for this set is a human donor with melanoma.

The V call is TRBV5-1, the J call TRBJ1-1; 9 bases line up with TRBD1. The V and J ends lost 0 bases and 1 base, in that order; junction bases with no gene match: 7. Looked up from germline, CDR1 is SGHRS and CDR2 is YFSETQ. The CDR3 has 17 amino acids. CDR3 DNA: TGCGCCAGCAGCTTGGCATACAGGGGGCGACGGAACACTGAAGCTTTCTTT. Encoded protein: CASSLAYRGRRNTEAFF.

This clone turned up a few times. This chain's CDR3 is CASSQGGAGGGTDTQYF. CDR3 sequence (DNA): TGCGCCAGCAGCCAAGGGGGAGCGGGGGGCGGCACAGATACGCAGTATTTT. The chain joins TRBV4-1 to TRBJ2-3; 9 bases align to TRBD2. V shed 1 base, J shed 1 base, and the junction held 6 bases outside the gene matches. This CDR3 contains 17 residues. CDR1 and CDR2 from the germline V gene are MGHRA and YSYEKL.

CDR3 sequence: CASTLTANSNQPQHF. The CDR3 DNA reads TGTGCCAGTACCCTTACAGCAAATAGCAATCAGCCCCAGCATTTT. The chain links TRBV19 to TRBJ1-5, with D uncertain. Germline V CDR1 and CDR2: LNHDA, SQIVND (reference sequence). The V end was cut by 7 bases, the J end by 0 bases, with 13 bases between. This CDR3 comprises 15 residues.

This sequence joins TRBV7-8 and TRBJ2-7; D not certain. Trimming removed 3 bases from V and 3 bases from J, with 6 bases in between. There are 12 residues in the CDR3. Germline-derived CDR1 and CDR2 are SGHVS and FQNEAQ. The CDR3 protein is CASSFSGYEQYF. In nucleotides, the CDR3 is TGTGCCAGCAGCTTCTCGGGCTACGAGCAGTACTTC.

This chain connects TRBV5-1 to TRBJ2-7, with TRBD2 identical over 8 bases. The CDR3 spans 15 residues. Per the germline V gene, CDR1 is SGHRS and CDR2 is YFSETQ. Trimming took 2 bases from V and 5 from J; bases not matched to a gene: 9. CDR3 bases: TGCGCCAGCAGCTTCGGGTCGGGGGGGCCGGACGAGCAGTACTTC. This sequence encodes CASSFGSGGPDEQYF. Variable domain in full (rest from reference TRBV5-1 and TRBJ2-7): KAGVTQTPRYLIKTRGQQVTLSCSPISGHRSVSWYQQTPGQGLQFLFEYFSETQRNKGNFPGRFSGRQFSNSRSEMNVSTLELGDSALYLCASSFGSGGPDEQYFGPGTRLTVT.

V and J are TRBV28 and TRBJ2-4; D may be TRBD2 (5 bases). Trimming pared 6 bases from V and 0 bases from J, leaving 9 bases between. Germline values: CDR1 MDHEN, CDR2 SYDVKM. This CDR3 region has 14 residues. CDR3 DNA sequence: TGTGCCAGCAGGGAGGCGGGAGCCAAAAACATTCAGTACTTC. This encodes CASREAGAKNIQYF.

CDR3 sequence (DNA): TGTGCCAGCAGTTTTAACCGGGACAGGGGTATTCAGTACTTC. Its translation: CASSFNRDRGIQYF. The rearrangement uses TRBV5-4 and TRBJ2-7, with 10 bases matching TRBD1. CDR3 length: 14 amino acids. Losses at the gene ends were 5 bases for V and 10 bases for J; bases not matched to a gene: 12. Per the germline V gene, CDR1 is SGHNT and CDR2 is YYREEE (reference sequence).

The rearrangement links TRBV11-3 to TRBJ2-2; possibly TRBD2 for D (5 bases). The CDR3 sequence is 13 residues long. V shed 4 bases and J shed 5 bases, with 8 bases lying between them. Germline assignment: CDR1 SGHNT and CDR2 YENEEA. CDR3 protein: CASSWTRTGELFF. The CDR3 nucleotides are TGTGCCAGCAGCTGGACTCGAACCGGGGAGCTGTTTTTT.

This chain connects TRBV5-1 to TRBJ2-3; unclear D gene. The CDR3 is made up of 14 amino acids. Germline V CDR1 and CDR2: SGHRS, YFSETQ. V lost 0 bases and J lost 2, with 7 bases in between. CDR3 amino acids: CASSLDGITDTQYF. The DNA for the CDR3 is TGCGCCAGCAGCTTGGACGGTATCACAGATACGCAGTATTTT. The variable domain in full, with the rest retrieved from reference TRBV5-1 and TRBJ2-3, is KAGVTQTPRYLIKTRGQQVTLSCSPISGHRSVSWYQQTPGQGLQFLFEYFSETQRNKGNFPGRFSGRQFSNSRSEMNVSTLELGDSALYLCASSLDGITDTQYFGPGTRLTVL.

This clone was picked up a small number of times. The CDR3 nucleotides read TGTGCCAGCAGCCGCCCCGGAGGGGCCTACAATGAGCAGTTCTTC. This codes for CASSRPGGAYNEQFF. V usage is TRBV4-2 and J usage is TRBJ2-1, with D possibly matching TRBD2 (6 bases). V shed 4 bases and J shed 2 bases, with 12 bases lying between them. Per the germline V gene, CDR1 is LGHNA and CDR2 is YNFKEQ. The CDR3 spans 15 residues.

V gene TRBV18 combines with J gene TRBJ1-1, with D tentatively TRBD1 (5 bases). V was cut by 3 bases and J by 0 bases, with 14 bases left in between. The germline V gene has CDR1 KGHSH and CDR2 LQKENI. The CDR3 spans 16 residues. In nucleotides, the CDR3 is TGTGCCAGCTCACCGCAGTCCAGACAGCTGAACACTGAAGCTTTCTTT. Translating it yields CASSPQSRQLNTEAFF.

The chain employs TRBV16 and TRBJ2-7; D is perhaps TRBD1 or TRBD2 (5 bases each). The CDR3 sequence is 14 residues long. Germline values: CDR1 KGHSY, CDR2 FQNENV. V was pared by 4 bases and J by 2 bases, with 12 bases between. The DNA of the CDR3 is TGTGCCAGCAGCCGAGGGACGTCGACCTACGAGCAGTACTTC. It translates to CASSRGTSTYEQYF.

This chain connects TRBV2 to TRBJ1-4; 9 bases map to TRBD1. The CDR3 has 15 amino acids. V lost 10 bases to trimming and J lost 8 bases; unmatched junction nucleotides: 14. The V gene's germline CDR1 is SNHLY and CDR2 FYNNEI. The CDR3 reads CATRDRAFFGEKLFF. CDR3 nucleotides: TGTGCCACCCGGGACAGGGCCTTCTTCGGGGAAAAACTGTTTTTT. The variable domain in full, completed from reference TRBV2 and TRBJ1-4, reads EPEVTQTPSHQVTQMGQEVILRCVPISNHLYFYWYRQILGQKVEFLVSFYNNEISEKSEIFDDQFSVERPDGSNFTLKIRSTKLEDSAMYFCATRDRAFFGEKLFFGSGTQLSVL.

V gene TRBV7-9 combines with J gene TRBJ1-4, with D perhaps TRBD1 (6 bases). The CDR3 contains 14 residues. V shed 5 bases and J shed 7 bases, with 14 bases lying between them. Germline CDR1 is SEHNR and CDR2 is FQNEAQ (reference sequence). The CDR3 nucleotides read TGTGCCAGCAGCCTCACAGGGCTCGGTGAAAAACTGTTTTTT. This sequence encodes CASSLTGLGEKLFF.

DNA of the CDR3: TGCGCCAGCAGCCAGATATACAGGGAAGGCTACACCTTC. This sequence encodes CASSQIYREGYTF. This chain uses TRBV4-1 with TRBJ1-2, with D tentatively TRBD1 (6 bases). This CDR3 region has 13 residues. Germline V gives CDR1 MGHRA, CDR2 YSYEKL. V was pared by 3 bases and J by 8 bases, with 13 bases between.

As for this clone: At one boundary the junction diverges from the germline segment, which might be a read error. J is TRBJ2-5 and V is TRBV2; no clear D gene. Germline assignment: CDR1 SNHLY and CDR2 FYNNEI. CDR3 length: 13 amino acids. The CDR3, as DNA: TGTGCCAGCAGGGCTCACCCCGAAGAGGCCCAGTACTTC. It codes for CASRAHPEEAQYF.

The chain links TRBV6-4 to TRBJ2-3; maybe TRBD1 (5 bases). Germline CDR1 MRHNA, CDR2 SNTAGT. V gave up 5 bases and J gave up 6 bases, with 12 bases separating them. The CDR3 covers 13 residues. CDR3 bases: TGTGCCAGCAGTCGCAGGGAAGGGGATACGCAGTATTTT. Translating gives CASSRREGDTQYF.

This rearrangement joins TRBV14 to TRBJ2-1, with 10 bases matching TRBD1. The junction had 15 bases not matched to a gene; V was cut back by 4 bases and J by 12 bases. Germline V CDR1 and CDR2: SGHDN, FVKESK. The CDR3 consists of 16 residues. The CDR3 DNA is TGTGCCAGCAGCCCCCAGGGGACAGGGGCCCGGGGCGGGCAGTTCTTC. The encoded protein is CASSPQGTGARGGQFF. The variable domain in full, with the rest retrieved from reference TRBV14 and TRBJ2-1, is EAGVTQFPSHSVIEKGQTVTLRCDPISGHDNLYWYRRVMGKEIKFLLHFVKESKQDESGMPNNRFLAERTGGTYSTLKVQPAELEDSGVYFCASSPQGTGARGGQFFGPGTRLTVL.

The CDR3 sequence: CASSYRLAATYEQYF. CDR3 in DNA: TGTGCCAGCAGTTACCGACTAGCGGCGACCTACGAGCAGTACTTC. The V call is TRBV6-6, the J call TRBJ2-7, with TRBD2 identical over 9 bases. CDR1 MNHNY and CDR2 SVGAGI come from the germline V gene (reference sequence). V shed 2 bases and J 2 bases; nucleotides not matched to a gene: 4. CDR3 length: 15 residues.

The chain has TRBV7-9 and TRBJ1-1; TRBD1 matches at 7 bases. CDR1 and CDR2 (germline): SEHNR, FQNEAQ (reference sequence). The CDR3 extends over 15 amino acids. With 5 bases clipped from V and 3 bases from J, the junction kept 9 bases outside the gene matches. This chain's CDR3 is CASSKGTQGDTEAFF. In nucleotides, the CDR3 is TGTGCCAGCAGCAAAGGGACCCAGGGGGACACTGAAGCTTTCTTT.

This clone has more than one count but fewer than ten. The V gene is TRBV5-1, the J gene TRBJ2-4; a possible D gene is TRBD1 (6 bases). V was trimmed by 4 bases and J by 0 bases, leaving 14 bases between them. The germline CDR1 and CDR2 sequences are SGHRS and YFSETQ. The length of the CDR3 is 16 residues. CDR3 loop: CASSLGQLLAKNIQYF. The CDR3 DNA is TGCGCCAGCAGCCTAGGACAGCTCCTAGCCAAAAACATTCAGTACTTC.

The chain couples TRBV7-6 to TRBJ1-3; D not resolved. The CDR3 runs 14 residues. Trimming took 5 bases from V and 0 from J, leaving 8 bases between them. Germline lookup yields CDR1 SGHVS and CDR2 FNYEAQ. CDR3 nucleotides: TGTGCCAGCAGCACCTTAGCCTCTGGAAACACCATATATTTT. Translation gives CASSTLASGNTIYF.

The V call is TRBV4-1, the J call TRBJ1-4, with 7 bases lining up with TRBD1. Germline V CDR1 and CDR2: MGHRA, YSYEKL. The CDR3 extends over 18 amino acids. The V and J ends lost 0 bases and 3 bases, in that order; junction bases with no gene match: 10. This chain's CDR3 is CASSQEWGNRGSNEKLFF. The DNA of the CDR3 is TGCGCCAGCAGCCAAGAGTGGGGGAACAGGGGTTCTAATGAAAAACTGTTTTTT.

V usage is TRBV27 and J usage is TRBJ2-1, with D perhaps matching TRBD1 (6 bases). The germline CDR1 and CDR2 sequences are MNHEY and SMNVEV (reference sequence). The CDR3 runs to 15 residues. Trimming shortened V by 3 bases and J by 6 bases, and 15 bases separated the two germline ends. CDR3 sequence (DNA): TGTGCCAGCAGTTTCCGCCAGGGGAGAGCCAATGAGCAGTTCTTC. Amino acids: CASSFRQGRANEQFF.

The chain carries TRBV25-1 and TRBJ1-6, with D perhaps matching TRBD1 (6 bases). The CDR3 has 15 amino acids. Germline CDR1 and CDR2: MGHDK and SYGVNS. The V end lost 3 bases, the J end lost 7 bases, and 13 bases lay between the germline ends. DNA for the CDR3: TGTGCCAGCAGTGAGACCCAGGGGTCAAATTCACCCCTCCACTTT. Encoded protein: CASSETQGSNSPLHF.

The V call is TRBV7-6, the J call TRBJ1-1, with TRBD1 matching over 7 bases. The CDR3 covers 15 residues. Per the germline V gene, CDR1 is SGHVS and CDR2 is FNYEAQ. J lost 4 bases, V lost 1 base, and 6 bases had no gene match. The CDR3 region has the DNA TGTGCCAGCAGCTTAGTGGGAGGGGGCGGCACTGAAGCTTTCTTT. It translates to CASSLVGGGGTEAFF.

The genes are TRBV5-1 and TRBJ1-1; TRBD1 aligns across 10 bases. The CDR3 sequence is 15 residues long. J was trimmed by 4 bases and V by 4 bases; bases with no gene match: 7. The germline V gene has CDR1 SGHRS and CDR2 YFSETQ. This CDR3 reads CASSDGTGDPTEAFF. The CDR3 nucleotides read TGCGCCAGCAGCGACGGGACAGGGGACCCCACTGAAGCTTTCTTT.

The chain carries TRBV12-5 and TRBJ1-2; D not certain. Germline V gives CDR1 LGHNT, CDR2 FRNRAP. Trimming stripped 0 bases from V and 7 bases from J, with 12 bases between. There are 14 residues in the CDR3. The CDR3 protein is CASGLVGTRAGYTF. The CDR3 DNA reads as TGTGCTAGTGGTTTGGTAGGAACCCGCGCTGGCTACACCTTC.

CDR3 region: CAWKGAGNTIYF. CDR3 nucleotides: TGTGCCTGGAAAGGGGCAGGAAACACCATATATTTT. This chain uses TRBV30 with TRBJ1-3; a possible D gene is TRBD1 (5 bases). Trimming took off 4 bases at V and 4 bases at J, with 8 bases between the two ends. The CDR3 is 12 residues long. Per germline, CDR1 GTSNPN and CDR2 SVGIG (reference sequence).

V is TRBV6-1 and J is TRBJ1-2; D gene unclear. Per germline, CDR1 MNHNS and CDR2 SASEGT. The CDR3 extends over 14 amino acids. V was clipped by 0 bases and J by 5 bases, with 10 bases between them. CDR3 in amino acids: CASSEARQNYGYTF. CDR3 in DNA: TGTGCCAGCAGTGAAGCGCGGCAGAATTATGGCTACACCTTC.